The 15 T cell receptor beta chains below all came from one sample that was sequenced in a study of PD-1 blockade in classical Hodgkin lymphoma. The assay was immunoSEQ multiplex PCR, and TCRdb's table has in-frame clones only and misses some. The sample includes almost 20,000 clones, approximately 80% of them seen just once. Time point in this sample: cycle 4 day 1 (C4D1), after less than seven weeks of nivolumab. Every one of the patients relapsed after autologous stem cell transplantation (brentuximab vedotin exposure was variable). The sample in question was peripheral blood mononuclear cells (PBMCs), obtained before the fourth cycle of nivolumab. Receptors were obtained from a human donor with classical Hodgkin lymphoma.

This chain joins TRBV19 and TRBJ1-1; no firm D call. The V end lost 7 bases, the J end lost 0 bases, and 9 bases lay between the germline ends. Germline V CDR1 and CDR2: LNHDA, SQIVND (reference sequence). The CDR3 contains 13 residues. CDR3 nucleotide sequence: TGTGCCAGTAAGAACTCTCTGAACACTGAAGCTTTCTTT. Translation gives CASKNSLNTEAFF.

This clone was recorded only once. J is TRBJ1-3 and V is TRBV5-1, with unresolved D. Trimming removed 4 bases from V and 0 bases from J, with 11 bases in between. CDR3 length: 15 residues. CDR1 is SGHRS, CDR2 YFSETQ, per germline. The CDR3 DNA reads TGCGCCAGCAGCCCTATCAGTCTCTCTGGAAACACCATATATTTT. It specifies CASSPISLSGNTIYF.

The chain links TRBV19 to TRBJ1-5, with D possibly matching TRBD1 (6 bases). Trimming took 6 bases from V and 6 from J, leaving 18 bases between them. CDR3 length: 15 amino acids. The germline CDR1 and CDR2 sequences are LNHDA and SQIVND (reference sequence). The CDR3 DNA is TGTGCCAGTAGCAAGATTACACAGGGAACTCAGCCCCAGCATTTT. This codes for CASSKITQGTQPQHF.

CDR3 in amino acids: CASSLLRLAGETQYF. In DNA, the CDR3 is TGTGCCAGCAGCTTACTGCGACTAGCGGGAGAGACCCAGTACTTC. The V gene is TRBV11-2, the J gene TRBJ2-5; 10 bases match TRBD2. The J segment lost 4 bases and the V segment lost 2 bases, leaving 4 bases of the junction unmatched. The CDR3 runs 15 residues. Per germline, CDR1 SGHAT and CDR2 FQNNGV.

The chain joins TRBV29-1 to TRBJ2-7; 8 bases agree with TRBD1. V trimming: 4 bases; J trimming: 2 bases; junction bases outside the gene matches: 7. The CDR3 is 14 amino acids. Germline V lookup: CDR1 SQVTM, CDR2 ANQGSEA. The CDR3 region is CSVVQWTGTYEQYF. DNA for the CDR3: TGCAGCGTTGTCCAGTGGACAGGGACCTACGAGCAGTACTTC.

The chain carries TRBV11-2 and TRBJ1-4, with no clear D. Trimming cost V 5 bases and J 8 bases, with 15 bases left between them. CDR3 size: 14 residues. Germline values: CDR1 SGHAT, CDR2 FQNNGV. The CDR3 protein is CASSTRPSKEKLFF. CDR3 nucleotide sequence: TGTGCCAGCAGCACCCGGCCGTCCAAGGAAAAACTGTTTTTT.

The gene calls are TRBV7-9 and TRBJ1-5; possibly TRBD1 for D (5 bases). Trimming removed 4 bases at V and 6 bases at J, with 7 bases between. The germline gives CDR1 SEHNR, CDR2 FQNEAQ (reference sequence). This CDR3 has 12 residues. CDR3 in DNA: TGTGCCAGCAGCTCCGGGGCTCAGCCCCAGCATTTT. It encodes CASSSGAQPQHF.

This clone occurred a few times. The rearrangement links TRBV30 to TRBJ1-3; maybe TRBD1 (6 bases). The CDR3 is made up of 16 amino acids. Germline loops: CDR1 GTSNPN, CDR2 SVGIG (reference sequence). V was cut by 4 bases and J by 0 bases, with 16 bases left in between. The CDR3: CAWIPRQAFSGNTIYF. The CDR3 nucleotides read TGTGCCTGGATCCCACGACAGGCCTTCTCTGGAAACACCATATATTTT. The whole variable domain, remainder taken from reference TRBV30 and TRBJ1-3, is SQTIHQWPATLVQPVGSPLSLECTVEGTSNPNLYWYRQAAGRGLQLLFYSVGIGQISSEVPQNLSASRPQDRQFILSSKKLLLSDSGFYLCAWIPRQAFSGNTIYFGEGSWLTVV.

This chain joins TRBV2 and TRBJ2-5; D not resolved. With 4 bases removed from V and 5 bases from J, the gap between germline ends came to 2 bases. The germline gives CDR1 SNHLY, CDR2 FYNNEI. This CDR3 is built from 10 residues. The CDR3 bases are TGTGCCAGCAGTGGGGAGACCCAGTACTTC. Protein: CASSGETQYF.

The rearrangement joins TRBV12-5 to TRBJ1-5; possible D gene TRBD1, 6 bases. The CDR3 consists of 13 residues. Trimming pared 5 bases from V and 9 bases from J, leaving 14 bases between. Per the germline V gene, CDR1 is LGHNT and CDR2 is FRNRAP. Here the CDR3 reads CASGTGRGGPQHF. In nucleotides, the CDR3 is TGTGCTAGTGGTACAGGGAGGGGTGGGCCCCAGCATTTT.

This rearrangement joins TRBV7-2 to TRBJ2-3, with D possibly being TRBD1 (6 bases). The CDR3 covers 12 residues. Germline lookup yields CDR1 SGHTA and CDR2 FQGNSA. Deletions cut 5 bases from V and 8 bases from J, with 11 bases between. CDR3 sequence: CASSPNRVTQYF. DNA of the CDR3: TGTGCCAGCAGCCCGAACAGGGTTACGCAGTATTTT.

V is TRBV4-1 and J is TRBJ2-7, with a possible D match to TRBD2 (5 bases). Trimming pared 1 base from V and 3 bases from J, leaving 13 bases between. The germline V gene encodes CDR1 MGHRA and CDR2 YSYEKL. The CDR3 contains 15 residues. CDR3 sequence (DNA): TGCGCCAGCAGCCAAGCGGGCGGACTCTACTACGAGCAGTACTTC. Its protein is CASSQAGGLYYEQYF.

The table lists this clone with a count of one. This chain joins TRBV18 and TRBJ1-1, with D maybe TRBD1 (5 bases). This CDR3 is built from 13 residues. CDR1 is KGHSH and CDR2 is LQKENI in the germline V gene. V dropped 2 bases and J dropped 4 bases, with 8 bases sitting between them. The CDR3 sequence is CASSPGAGTEAFF. The CDR3 nucleotides read TGTGCCAGCTCACCAGGGGCCGGCACTGAAGCTTTCTTT.

The CDR3 DNA is TGTGCCAGCAGCCCGGAATGGTCCGAGCAGTTCTTC. Protein sequence: CASSPEWSEQFF. The genes are TRBV9 and TRBJ2-1; no definite D call. Germline CDR1 SGDLS, CDR2 YYNGEE. The CDR3 loop spans 12 amino acids. Trimming shortened V by 4 bases and J by 10 bases, and 12 bases separated the two germline ends.

The chain has TRBV19 and TRBJ2-5; D is undetermined. CDR1 and CDR2 from the germline V gene are LNHDA and SQIVND (reference sequence). The CDR3 has 14 amino acids. Trimming shortened V by 5 bases and J by 0 bases, and 10 bases separated the two germline ends. The chain's CDR3 is CASSVWLNQETQYF. The CDR3 DNA sequence: TGTGCCAGTAGTGTGTGGCTAAACCAAGAGACCCAGTACTTC.